This TCR beta chain was recovered during a study of blood T cell repertoires in COVID-19. Study details: Sources were T cells, B-cell-depleted T cells, or PBMCs; the material itself was cDNA or gDNA.

Germline V CDR1 and CDR2: MNHNY, SVGAGI (reference sequence). The CDR3 consists of 15 residues. V was trimmed by 7 bases and J by 1 base, leaving 14 bases between them. Per the study methods: The authors estimated nucleated cell counts from reference gene primer amplification. The method was immunoSEQ multiplex PCR; TCRdb's version includes in-frame clones alone and lacks a portion of them. From that table come the V and J calls and clone size; the DNA was used to work out D and trimming. Of 140,000 or so clones listed, approximately 88% are singletons. Sequenced material: peripheral blood. V is TRBV6-6 and J is TRBJ1-3; D is undetermined. The receptor was isolated from a woman between 45 and 65 years old with acute or convalescent COVID-19. The CDR3 sequence is CASIQDRGSGNTIYF. In DNA form, the CDR3 reads TGTGCCAGCATCCAGGACCGGGGATCTGGAAACACCATATATTTT.